Listed below are T cell receptor beta chains from one sample, sequenced in a study of cytomegalovirus exposure and HLA in healthy donors. Produced via immunoSEQ multiplex PCR; TCRdb's table is partial and in-frame only. The sample comprises 90,000 to 150,000 clones, around 78% of which are singletons, and around 3% rests with the top ten. Sequenced: PBMCs. The receptor source for this set is a woman aged 30 to 39 in good health and CMV-seropositive. CDR3s include the opening cysteine and the closing phenylalanine or tryptophan. Each record gives: J gene, clone size, V gene, D gene, CDR3 protein, CDR3 DNA. D genes are given only for firm matches. Clone size appears in some rows only: once, few, many, or a class for an expanded clone.

TRBJ1-2 | - | TRBV6-7 | - | CASTPMQAYGYTF | TGTGCCAGCACTCCTATGCAGGCCTATGGCTACACCTTC
TRBJ2-1 | - | TRBV18 | TRBD2 | CASSRGLAGGGEQFF | TGTGCCAGCTCCCGCGGACTAGCGGGGGGAGGCGAGCAGTTCTTC
TRBJ1-6 | - | TRBV27 | TRBD1 | CASSETGGVNSPLHF | TGTGCCAGCAGTGAGACAGGGGGCGTCAATTCACCCCTCCACTTT
TRBJ2-1 | - | TRBV13 | - | CASSFRVAEQFF | TGTGCCAGCAGCTTCAGGGTGGCTGAGCAGTTCTTC
TRBJ1-2 | - | TRBV30 | - | CAWSVKVVRVNYGYTF | TGTGCCTGGAGTGTAAAAGTAGTCAGGGTTAACTATGGCTACACCTTC
TRBJ1-2 | - | TRBV10-1 | - | CATKGNGYTF | TGCGCCACTAAGGGGAATGGCTACACCTTC
TRBJ2-2 | - | TRBV4-3 | - | CASSLRGGELFF | TGCGCCAGCAGCCTCAGGGGCGGGGAGCTGTTTTTT
TRBJ2-5 | once | TRBV20-1 | - | CSATQETQYF | TGCAGTGCTACACAAGAGACCCAGTACTTC
TRBJ2-3 | - | TRBV6-1 | - | CAISGGRGTDTQYF | TGTGCCATTTCAGGAGGGCGGGGCACAGATACGCAGTATTTT
TRBJ2-2 | - | TRBV7-2 | - | CASSLGGGWTGELFF | TGTGCCAGCAGCTTAGGCGGAGGGTGGACCGGGGAGCTGTTTTTT
TRBJ2-5 | once | TRBV11-2 | TRBD1 | CASSLTPGQGETQYF | TGTGCCAGCAGCTTAACCCCGGGACAGGGCGAGACCCAGTACTTC
TRBJ1-1 | - | TRBV20-1 | - | CSARHEEAFF | TGCAGTGCCCGTCATGAGGAAGCTTTCTTT
TRBJ1-6 | - | TRBV6-5 | - | CASTSTVRHSPLHF | TGTGCCAGCACATCCACAGTTAGGCATTCACCCCTCCACTTT
TRBJ2-3 | - | TRBV6-1 | - | CASSSVGASTDTQYF | TGTGCCAGCAGTTCTGTGGGGGCCTCCACAGATACGCAGTATTTT
TRBJ2-3 | - | TRBV4-2 | - | CASSQPSLITDTQYF | TGTGCCAGCAGCCAACCTAGCTTAATCACAGATACGCAGTATTTT
TRBJ1-1 | - | TRBV18 | TRBD1 | CASSQGQGRDTEAFF | TGTGCCAGCTCTCAAGGACAGGGTAGGGACACTGAAGCTTTCTTT
TRBJ2-1 | - | TRBV6-5 | - | CASSYSSRSGEQFF | TGTGCCAGCAGTTACTCGTCGAGAAGCGGTGAGCAGTTCTTC
TRBJ2-2 | - | TRBV5-8 | - | CASSSANTGELFF | TGTGCCAGCAGTAGCGCGAACACCGGGGAGCTGTTTTTT
TRBJ1-2 | - | TRBV18 | - | CASSPLGRQGVGYTF | TGTGCCAGCTCACCACTCGGGAGGCAGGGCGTTGGCTACACCTTC
TRBJ1-4 | - | TRBV21-1 | - | CASSQDRGQEKLFF | TGTGCCAGCAGTCAGGACAGGGGGCAAGAAAAACTGTTTTTT
TRBJ2-7 | - | TRBV28 | - | CASSEQIYEQYF | TGTGCCAGCAGTGAACAGATCTACGAGCAGTACTTC
TRBJ2-1 | - | TRBV20-1 | - | CSAPDNNEQFF | TGCAGTGCTCCAGACAACAATGAGCAGTTCTTC
TRBJ2-2 | - | TRBV5-1 | - | CASSLRTGRAGELFF | TGCGCCAGCAGCCTCAGGACAGGGAGGGCCGGGGAGCTGTTTTTT
TRBJ1-2 | once | TRBV2 | TRBD1 | CASSEGDRGLNYGYTF | TGTGCCAGCAGTGAAGGGGACAGGGGACTAAACTATGGCTACACCTTC
TRBJ1-2 | - | TRBV5-1 | TRBD1 | CASSLDGTGGKLDGYTF | TGCGCCAGCAGCTTGGATGGGACAGGGGGTAAACTGGATGGCTACACCTTC